The present entry profiles one TCR beta chain with its context. The sample is drawn from a study of blood T cell repertoires in COVID-19. This CDR3 spans 16 amino acids. The germline gives CDR1 SGHRS, CDR2 YFSETQ. The trim removed 0 bases at V and 4 bases at J, leaving 4 bases unmatched. The table came from immunoSEQ multiplex PCR; TCRdb's copy has only in-frame clones and leaves some out. The profile shows around 200,000 clones, 85% to 90% of them singletons. The sample taken for sequencing was peripheral blood. The sequence was collected from a woman between 18 and 29 years old who had recovered from COVID-19. The J gene is TRBJ2-1, the V gene TRBV5-1, with 10 positions matching TRBD2. The CDR3 bases are TGCGCCAGCAGCTTGGTTTCTAGCGGGAGTTACAATGAGCAGTTCTTC. This encodes CASSLVSSGSYNEQFF.